This T cell receptor (beta chain) was found in a study of T-cell reconstitution after alpha-beta-depleted transplantation in children. Regarding the study as a whole: Several hundred graft clones that had expanded were reportedly the source of alpha-beta T cells about two months after transplant. Fresh T-cell production supplied most of the T-cell counts and diversity seen one year after transplant.

A library of TCRbeta sequences, prepared with unique molecular identifiers, was generated. TCRdb re-called the PCR reads through MiXCR, storing one row per CDR3 protein. The sample consists of fewer than 550,000 distinct CDR3 sequences, 10% to 12% of them appearing once. Remarks on this clonotype: The antigen is not known.

CDR1 is SEHNR, CDR2 FQNEAQ, per germline (reference sequence). Trimming shortened V by 1 base and J by 10 bases, and 14 bases separated the two germline ends. CDR3 length: 14 amino acids. The V gene is TRBV7-9, the J gene TRBJ2-1; D gene unclear. This TCR was recovered from a female patient under 10 years old who had a stem cell transplant for aplastic anemia, so the T cells may come from the graft donor. The sample here was PBMCs, mostly from graft donor cells, taken 180 days after TCRalphabeta/CD19-depleted stem cell transplant. CDR3 coding DNA: TGTGCCAGCAGCTTAGAAGTCAGCTTGTTCGAGCAGTTCTTC. Its protein product is CASSLEVSLFEQFF.